This TCR beta chain is from a study of response to subunit inactivated influenza vaccine (dated by TCRdb to the late 2010s). With regard to the full study: Deep quantitative profiling of the T cell receptor repertoire was used in the study to follow responses to a trivalent subunit inactivated influenza vaccine. Study-wide findings and limitations: The authors suggested that each seasonal influenza vaccination may recruit only a limited number of new T cells.

Looking up the germline V gene (reference sequence) yields CDR1 DFQATT and CDR2 SNEGSKA. Trimming at the junction amounts to 7 bases on V and 0 bases on J, and the germline ends lie 14 bases apart. The cysteine opens and the phenylalanine closes a CDR3 of 14 amino acids. The read is trimmed to its CDR3 DNA, 42 bases read in frame from base 1. Concerning this clonotype: Its antigen is not yet known. No much larger clone exists at a distance of one base, and base qualities are not known.

Library generation was performed with RT-PCR. Instrument used: Illumina HiSeq 2500. TCRdb reran the public reads through fastp at Q25 and MiXCR, keeping productive beta chains. When rows share a CDR3 protein, they turn into one entry using the most common DNA and genes. In this sample the table shows about 540,000 distinct CDR3 sequences, around 21% of which occur a single time. Approximately 2.9% of the sample belongs to the ten largest clones. This sample was shared with a second study, whose subject was T cells expressing NK-cell markers. The second study's authors report: TCR beta cDNA libraries were prepared using 5'RACE template switching, which introduced a universal primer site and unique molecular identifiers. TCR beta-chain repertoires were profiled in sorted CD3+CD56+NKG2C+, CD3+CD56+NKG2C- and CD3+CD56-NKG2C+ T-cell subsets from eight donors. Among the eight sequenced donors, seven were HCMV-seropositive and one was HCMV-seronegative. To restrict sorting to alphabetaTCR-expressing T cells, an anti-gammadeltaTCR antibody was added in several experiments. In more than 5 donors, the dominant CD3+CD56+NKG2C+ clonotypes ranked among the top 10 CD8+ clonotypes, making up about 1.0-7.5% of CD8+ T cells. Those dominant clonotypes were again the most abundant among CD3+CD56-NKG2C+ cells in a few donors, at roughly 25-65%. Whether the expanded NKG2C-expressing T cell clones were specific for HCMV antigens was left unclear. The study sequenced eight donors, all healthy volunteers chosen at random: three men and five women. HCMV-specific IgG was detected in serum with a commercial ELISA kit to determine HCMV serostatus. Ficoll density gradient centrifugation was used to isolate peripheral blood mononuclear cells from blood. Magnetic immunoseparation with Miltenyi isolation kits was used to isolate CD4+ and CD8+ T cells from PBMC. Synthesis of cDNA was primed from the TCR beta constant segment and was followed by two consecutive PCR amplification steps. Libraries were sequenced as 2 x 150 bp reads on Illumina HiSeq 2000/2500, MiSeq or NextSeq. Reads were demultiplexed and grouped by UMI with MIGEC, and clonotypes were assembled and quantified with MiTCR. To exclude erroneous sequences, only TCR cDNA sequences supported by at least two reads were retained. Downstream repertoire analysis used the tcR package, and clonotypes were matched across fractions by CDR3 nucleotide sequence plus V segment. VDJmatch was used to annotate antigen specificity against VDJdb, with one amino acid substitution in CDR3 permitted.

The V and J genes are TRBV20-1 and TRBJ2-3; TRBD1 is perhaps the D gene, given 6 matching bases. Material: CD4+ T cells sorted from PBMCs, obtained less than 13 days after vaccination. The receptor was derived from a man aged 45-65 years who received an inactivated influenza vaccine. Donor details come from another sample of the same person, matched by shared clones. The sequence in DNA is TGCAGTGTACAGGGCGGCACGAGCACAGATACGCAGTATTTT. Translation gives CSVQGGTSTDTQYF.